The source of this T cell receptor (beta chain) is a study of PD-1 blockade in mismatch repair-deficient tumors. General study points: After pembrolizumab, tumor-resident clones rose rapidly, then generally contracted before radiologic responses.

Note on this clone: The antigen is undetermined.

Every patient had mismatch repair deficiency by PCR or immunohistochemistry. The table came from immunoSEQ multiplex PCR; TCRdb's copy has only in-frame clones and leaves some out. The sample records around 17,000 clones, approximately 84% being singletons. The CDR3 loop spans 15 amino acids. The V segment lost 4 bases and the J segment 4 bases; nucleotides outside the gene matches: 6. Looked up from germline, CDR1 is KGHSH and CDR2 is LQKENI. V is TRBV18 and J is TRBJ2-1; TRBD2 matches at 8 bases. The sample consisted of PBMCs, taken about 22 weeks after starting pembrolizumab. The sequence was obtained from an adult with mismatch repair-deficient cancer. This CDR3 reads CASSQGTSGYNEQFF. The CDR3 bases are TGTGCCAGCTCACAGGGTACTAGCGGTTACAATGAGCAGTTCTTC.